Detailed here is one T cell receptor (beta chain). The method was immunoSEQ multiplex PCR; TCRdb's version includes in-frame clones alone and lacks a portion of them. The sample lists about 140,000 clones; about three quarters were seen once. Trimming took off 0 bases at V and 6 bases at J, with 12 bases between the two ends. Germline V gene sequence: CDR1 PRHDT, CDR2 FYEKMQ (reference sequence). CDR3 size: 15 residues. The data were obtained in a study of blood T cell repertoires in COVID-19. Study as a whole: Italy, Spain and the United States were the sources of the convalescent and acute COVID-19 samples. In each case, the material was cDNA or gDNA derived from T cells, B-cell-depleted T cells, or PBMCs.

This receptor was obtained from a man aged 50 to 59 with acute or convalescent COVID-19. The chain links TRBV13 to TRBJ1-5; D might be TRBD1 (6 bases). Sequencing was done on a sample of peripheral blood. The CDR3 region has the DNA TGTGCCAGCAGCTTAGGGGCGGGGGCCATTCAGCCCCAGCATTTT. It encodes CASSLGAGAIQPQHF.